This T cell receptor (beta chain) is drawn from a study of CD8+CD57+ T cells in acquired aplastic anemia. The V gene's germline CDR1 is LGHDT and CDR2 YNNKEL (reference sequence). Germline trimming cut 3 bases from V and 4 bases from J; bases unmatched to any gene: 8. The CDR3 runs 15 residues. The table lists this clonotype with many counts. The sequenced patients had an expansion of CD8+CD57+ cells seen by flow cytometry. Both TCR beta VDJ combination and CDR3 sequence profiling were carried out. Genomic DNA was the template for this profiling. MiXCR, run by TCRdb on the reads, gives a single entry per CDR3 protein. Of 150,000 to 200,000 distinct CDR3 sequences listed, around 48% were seen once; the top ten hold approximately 3%.

The V call is TRBV3-1, the J call TRBJ1-2, with TRBD1 identical over 7 bases. Sequencing was carried out using sorted CD4+, CD8+, or CD8+CD57+ T cells (not recorded which) from PBMCs. The TCR sequence derives from a human donor with aplastic anemia. Written as DNA, the CDR3 is TGTGCCAGCAGCCAGAGACAGGGCCACCTCTATGGCTACACCTTC. Its translation is CASSQRQGHLYGYTF. The whole variable domain, remainder taken from reference TRBV3-1 and TRBJ1-2, is DTAVSQTPKYLVTQMGNDKSIKCEQNLGHDTMYWYKQDSKKFLKIMFSYNNKELIINETVPNRFSPKSPDKAHLNLHINSLELGDSAVYFCASSQRQGHLYGYTFGSGTRLTVV.